The rows below give T cell receptor beta chains drawn from one sample of a study of blood T cell repertoires in COVID-19. The repertoire was sequenced with immunoSEQ multiplex PCR; TCRdb's copy has only in-frame clones and lacks some. The sample records about 210,000 clones, about 83% being singletons. Sample: PBMCs or T cells enriched from blood (not recorded which). These receptor sequences come from a man aged 40-50 years with acute COVID-19. Both conserved end residues are part of each CDR3. The D gene is left open where the match is weak. Rows may omit the clone size; those that give it use once, few, many or a size class.

j_call,v_call,clone_size,d_call,cdr3_nt,cdr3_aa
TRBJ1-1,TRBV15,NA,NA,TGTGCCACCAGCAGATCCCGGGGTACGAACACTGAAGCTTTCTTT,CATSRSRGTNTEAFF
TRBJ1-3,TRBV28,NA,TRBD1,TGTGCCAGCAGTCCCCATGGACAGGGTGGAAACACCATATATTTT,CASSPHGQGGNTIYF
TRBJ1-1,TRBV28,NA,NA,TGTGCCAGCAGTTTATGGGAGGGAGGAAAGGCTGAAGCTTTCTTT,CASSLWEGGKAEAFF
TRBJ1-1,TRBV9,NA,NA,TGTGCCAGCAGCGTAGTGGGGCGGGGGGAAGCTTTCTTT,CASSVVGRGEAFF
TRBJ1-2,TRBV5-4,NA,TRBD1,TGTGCCAGCAGCCTGGGACAGGGGGCTGGTGGCTACACCTTC,CASSLGQGAGGYTF
TRBJ2-5,TRBV10-1,NA,NA,TGCGCCAGCAGTAAGGAGGTGCAGGAGACCCAGTACTTC,CASSKEVQETQYF
TRBJ1-3,TRBV9,NA,NA,TGTGCCAGCAGCGTAGGGGCAGGGGCTGGAAACACCATATATTTT,CASSVGAGAGNTIYF
TRBJ1-1,TRBV28,NA,TRBD1,TGTGCCAGCAGTTTGCTGGGGACAGGGGTGGAAGCTTTCTTT,CASSLLGTGVEAFF
TRBJ1-6,TRBV10-3,NA,NA,TGTGCCATCAGTTCGTCTGCGGAATCACCCCTCCACTTT,CAISSSAESPLHF
TRBJ1-2,TRBV28,NA,TRBD1,TGTGCCAGCACCCTGACCTCGACAGGGAACTATGGCTACACCTTC,CASTLTSTGNYGYTF
TRBJ1-5,TRBV15,NA,NA,TGTGCCACCAGCAGAGGGGCCTACAATCAGCCCCAGCATTTT,CATSRGAYNQPQHF
TRBJ1-2,TRBV10-3,NA,NA,TGTGCCATCAGTGCCTCGGCGGGTCAGGGCTACACCTTC,CAISASAGQGYTF
TRBJ2-5,TRBV7-9,once,NA,TGTGCCAGCAGCTTTTACCGGGACACAGACCAAGAGACCCAGTACTTC,CASSFYRDTDQETQYF
TRBJ1-3,TRBV3-1/TRBV3-2,NA,TRBD1,TGTGCCAGCAGCCGAGCAGTGACAGGGGGAAACACCATATATTTT,CASSRAVTGGNTIYF
TRBJ2-1,TRBV28,once,TRBD2,TGTGCCAGCAGTGGAGGCCTAGCGGGAGGAAATGAGCAGTTCTTC,CASSGGLAGGNEQFF
TRBJ2-2,TRBV30,NA,TRBD1,TGTGCCTCCCGACAGGGGATGAACACCGGGGAGCTGTTTTTT,CASRQGMNTGELFF
TRBJ2-3,TRBV5-1,NA,TRBD1,TGCGCCAGCAGCTTCGCAGGACAGGGCCAGGGAGATACGCAGTATTTT,CASSFAGQGQGDTQYF
TRBJ2-5,TRBV7-9,NA,NA,TGTGCCAGCAGCTCGACAGACAGCTTTGAGACCCAGTACTTC,CASSSTDSFETQYF
TRBJ2-1,TRBV11-1,few,NA,TGTGCCAGCAGCTTATCAGAGGGCTACAATGAGCAGTTCTTC,CASSLSEGYNEQFF
TRBJ2-3,TRBV29-1,NA,NA,TGCAGCGTTAGGTGGAGGCAAGATACGCAGTATTTT,CSVRWRQDTQYF
TRBJ2-5,TRBV18,NA,NA,TGTGCCAGCTCTCCCCCATCAGGGGCGCGGACCCAGTACTTC,CASSPPSGARTQYF
TRBJ1-2,TRBV7-9,NA,NA,TGTGCCAGCAGCCAGGGGCCGGCGCGTGGCTACACCTTC,CASSQGPARGYTF
TRBJ2-5,TRBV27,NA,NA,TGTGCCAGCACCGCCGCCGGAGCGGTGGAGACCCAGTACTTC,CASTAAGAVETQYF
TRBJ2-1,TRBV6-4,NA,TRBD2,TGTGCCAGCAGTGACTTAGCGGGAGGGTTGGATGAGCAGTTCTTC,CASSDLAGGLDEQFF
TRBJ1-5,TRBV4-2,NA,TRBD1,TGTGCCAGCAGCCCTGGACAGGGGGAGGGCGCTACTCAGCCCCAGCATTTT,CASSPGQGEGATQPQHF
TRBJ1-4,TRBV10-2,few,NA,TGCGCCAGCAGTGATAGTGAAACTAATGAAAAACTGTTTTTT,CASSDSETNEKLFF
TRBJ1-1,TRBV4-1,NA,NA,TGCGCCAGCAGCCAGCAGCAGGGGATGAACACTGAAGCTTTCTTT,CASSQQQGMNTEAFF
TRBJ2-1,TRBV18,few,TRBD2,TGTGCCAGCTCGGGGCTAGCGGGCACCTACAATGAGCAGTTCTTC,CASSGLAGTYNEQFF
TRBJ2-7,TRBV5-6,NA,TRBD2,TGTGCCAGCAGCAGCCTGGGAGGGAAGGACTACGAGCAGTACTTC,CASSSLGGKDYEQYF
TRBJ2-1,TRBV3-1/TRBV3-2,NA,TRBD2,TGTGCCAGCAGCCAAGATCCCGCGGGAGTCAACTACAATGAGCAGTTCTTC,CASSQDPAGVNYNEQFF
TRBJ1-2,TRBV27,NA,TRBD1,TGTGCCAGCGGACGTACGACAGGGGCGGTAATTGGCTACACCTTC,CASGRTTGAVIGYTF
TRBJ1-1,TRBV7-9,once,TRBD1,TGTGCCAGCAGCGATAGGACAGGATCCACTGAAGCTTTCTTT,CASSDRTGSTEAFF
TRBJ2-5,TRBV4-2,NA,NA,TGTGCCAGCAGCCAAGTCTCCGGGAGCCAAGAGACCCAGTACTTC,CASSQVSGSQETQYF
TRBJ2-2,TRBV7-3,NA,NA,TGTGCCAGCAGCTCCGTTGGGCCCGAGTGGGAGCTGTTTTTT,CASSSVGPEWELFF
TRBJ2-3,TRBV4-1,NA,NA,TGCGCCAGCCGCATGCGGGGAGTGGCAGATACGCAGTATTTT,CASRMRGVADTQYF
TRBJ1-2,TRBV5-1,NA,TRBD1,TGCGCCAGCAGCCAACAGGGGGCCCTAACTAACTATGGCTACACCTTC,CASSQQGALTNYGYTF
TRBJ1-1,TRBV24-1,NA,NA,TGTGCCACCCAACATTCGATGAACACTGAAGCTTTCTTT,CATQHSMNTEAFF
TRBJ2-1,TRBV28,NA,TRBD2,TGTGCCAGCAGCCCTACCCCGTCGGGAGGCGTCAATGAGCAGTTCTTC,CASSPTPSGGVNEQFF
TRBJ2-7,TRBV7-2,NA,TRBD2,TGTGCCAGCAGCCAGGGACTAGAATTCGACGAGCAGTACTTC,CASSQGLEFDEQYF
TRBJ2-7,TRBV5-8,NA,NA,TGTGCCAGCAGCTTCCCAGGTACCTACGAGCAGTACTTC,CASSFPGTYEQYF